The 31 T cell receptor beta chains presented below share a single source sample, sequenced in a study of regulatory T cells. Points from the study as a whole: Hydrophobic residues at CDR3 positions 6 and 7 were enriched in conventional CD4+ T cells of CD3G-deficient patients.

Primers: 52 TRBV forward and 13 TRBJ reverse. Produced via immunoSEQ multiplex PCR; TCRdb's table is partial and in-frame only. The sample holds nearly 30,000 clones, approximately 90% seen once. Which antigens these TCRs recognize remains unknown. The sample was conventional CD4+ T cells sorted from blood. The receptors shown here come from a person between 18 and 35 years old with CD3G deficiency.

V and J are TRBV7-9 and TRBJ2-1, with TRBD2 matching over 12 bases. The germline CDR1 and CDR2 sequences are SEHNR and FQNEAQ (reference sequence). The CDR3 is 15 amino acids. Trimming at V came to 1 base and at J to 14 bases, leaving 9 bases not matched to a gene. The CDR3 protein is CASSLGGLAGLLEFF. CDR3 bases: TGTGCCAGCAGCTTAGGGGGACTAGCGGGCTTATTGGAGTTCTTC. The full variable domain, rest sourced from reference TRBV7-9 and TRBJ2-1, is DTGVSQNPRHKITKRGQNVTFRCDPISEHNRLYWYRQTLGQGPEFLTYFQNEAQLEKSRLLSDRFSAERPKGSFSTLEIQRTEQGDSAMYLCASSLGGLAGLLEFFGPGTRLTVL.

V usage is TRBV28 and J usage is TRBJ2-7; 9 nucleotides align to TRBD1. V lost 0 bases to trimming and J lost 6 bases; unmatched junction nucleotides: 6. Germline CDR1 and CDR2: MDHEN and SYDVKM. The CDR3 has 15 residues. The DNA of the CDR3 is TGTGCCAGCAGTTTATGGGGACAGGGATCGAGCGAGCAGTACTTC. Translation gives CASSLWGQGSSEQYF.

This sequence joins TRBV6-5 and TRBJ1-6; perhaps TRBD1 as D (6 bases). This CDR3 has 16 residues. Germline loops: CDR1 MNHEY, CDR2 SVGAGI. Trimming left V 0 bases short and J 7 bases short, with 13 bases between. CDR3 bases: TGTGCCAGCAGTTACTCGGAGGACAGAGGAAATTCACCCCTCCACTTT. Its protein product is CASSYSEDRGNSPLHF.

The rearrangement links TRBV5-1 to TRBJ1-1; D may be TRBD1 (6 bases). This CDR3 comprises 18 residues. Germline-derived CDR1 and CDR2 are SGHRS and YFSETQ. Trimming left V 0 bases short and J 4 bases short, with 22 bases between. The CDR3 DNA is TGCGCCAGCAGCTTGGGATACGGGGGCAAGGTAACGGGCACTGAAGCTTTCTTT. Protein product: CASSLGYGGKVTGTEAFF.

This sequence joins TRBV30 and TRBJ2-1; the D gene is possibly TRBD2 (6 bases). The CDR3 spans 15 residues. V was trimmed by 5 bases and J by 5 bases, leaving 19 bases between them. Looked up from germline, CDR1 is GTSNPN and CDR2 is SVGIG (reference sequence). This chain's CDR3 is CAWVPCGEEHNEQFF. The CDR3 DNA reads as TGTGCCTGGGTACCTTGCGGGGAGGAGCACAATGAGCAGTTCTTC.

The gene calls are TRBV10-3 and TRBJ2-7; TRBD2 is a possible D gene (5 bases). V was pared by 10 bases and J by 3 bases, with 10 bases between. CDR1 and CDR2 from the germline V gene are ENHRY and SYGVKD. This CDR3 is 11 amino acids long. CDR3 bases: TGTGCCACACGGACTGTCTACGAGCAGTACTTC. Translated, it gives CATRTVYEQYF.

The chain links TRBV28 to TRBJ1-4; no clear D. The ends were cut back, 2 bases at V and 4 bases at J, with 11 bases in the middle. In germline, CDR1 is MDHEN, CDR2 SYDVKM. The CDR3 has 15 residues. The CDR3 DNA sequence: TGTGCCAGCAGTTTAGGAGGACGGAGTAATGAAAAACTGTTTTTT. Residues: CASSLGGRSNEKLFF.

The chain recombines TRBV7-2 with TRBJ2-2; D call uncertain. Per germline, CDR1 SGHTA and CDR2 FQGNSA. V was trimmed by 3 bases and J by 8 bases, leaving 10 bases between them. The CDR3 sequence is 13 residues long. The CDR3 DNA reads TGTGCCAGCAGCTTTAGGTTGCAGGGGGAGCTGTTTTTT. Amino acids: CASSFRLQGELFF. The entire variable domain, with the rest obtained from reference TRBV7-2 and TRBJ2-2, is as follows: GAGVSQSPSNKVTEKGKDVELRCDPISGHTALYWYRQSLGQGLEFLIYFQGNSAPDKSGLPSDRFSAERTGGSVSTLTIQRTQQEDSAVYLCASSFRLQGELFFGEGSRLTVL.

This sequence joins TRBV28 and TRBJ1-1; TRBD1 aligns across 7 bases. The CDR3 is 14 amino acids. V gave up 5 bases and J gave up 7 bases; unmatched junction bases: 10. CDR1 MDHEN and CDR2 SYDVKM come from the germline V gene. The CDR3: CASSPSGTAREAFF. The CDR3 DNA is TGTGCCAGCAGTCCCTCGGGGACAGCACGTGAAGCTTTCTTT. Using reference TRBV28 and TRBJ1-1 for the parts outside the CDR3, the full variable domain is DVKVTQSSRYLVKRTGEKVFLECVQDMDHENMFWYRQDPGLGLRLIYFSYDVKMKEKGDIPEGYSVSREKKERFSLILESASTNQTSMYLCASSPSGTAREAFFGQGTRLTVV.

The CDR3 region has the DNA TGTGCCAGAAGCTTGCGCGGGGAGCGCAATCAGCCCCAGCATTTT. Translated, it gives CARSLRGERNQPQHF. The chain recombines TRBV5-3 with TRBJ1-5; D not certain. Being an ORF, TRBV5-3 has a function that is uncertain. This CDR3 has 15 amino acids. V lost 1 base and J lost 2, with 10 bases in between.

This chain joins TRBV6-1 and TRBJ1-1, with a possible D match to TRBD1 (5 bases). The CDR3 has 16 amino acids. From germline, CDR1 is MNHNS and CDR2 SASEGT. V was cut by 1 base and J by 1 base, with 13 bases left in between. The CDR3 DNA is TGTGCCAGCAGTGAAGGAGGGGCCCTTCGGAACACTGAAGCTTTCTTT. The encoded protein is CASSEGGALRNTEAFF.

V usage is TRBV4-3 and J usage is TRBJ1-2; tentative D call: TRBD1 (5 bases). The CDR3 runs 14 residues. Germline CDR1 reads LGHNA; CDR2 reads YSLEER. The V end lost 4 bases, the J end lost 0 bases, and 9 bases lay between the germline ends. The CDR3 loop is CASSPGGPNYGYTF. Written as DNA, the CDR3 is TGCGCCAGCAGCCCTGGGGGTCCTAACTATGGCTACACCTTC.

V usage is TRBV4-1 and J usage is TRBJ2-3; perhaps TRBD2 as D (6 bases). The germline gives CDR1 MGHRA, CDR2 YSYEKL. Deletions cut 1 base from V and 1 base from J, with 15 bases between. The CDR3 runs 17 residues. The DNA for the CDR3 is TGCGCCAGCAGCCAAGTACTGGGCGGGGCGGGCACAGATACGCAGTATTTT. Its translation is CASSQVLGGAGTDTQYF.

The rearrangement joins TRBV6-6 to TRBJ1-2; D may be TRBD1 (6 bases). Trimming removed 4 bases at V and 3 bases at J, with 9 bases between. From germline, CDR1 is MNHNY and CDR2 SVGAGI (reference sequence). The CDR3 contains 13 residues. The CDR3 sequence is CASSSQGHYGYTF. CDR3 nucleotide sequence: TGTGCCAGCAGTTCACAGGGACACTATGGCTACACCTTC.

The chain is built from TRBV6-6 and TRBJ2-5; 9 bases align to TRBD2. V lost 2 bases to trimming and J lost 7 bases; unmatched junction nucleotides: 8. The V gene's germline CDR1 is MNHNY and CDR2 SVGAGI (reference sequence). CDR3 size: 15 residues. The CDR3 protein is CASSYVAGGYGTQYF. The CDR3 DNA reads TGTGCCAGCAGTTACGTCGCGGGAGGGTATGGGACCCAGTACTTC.

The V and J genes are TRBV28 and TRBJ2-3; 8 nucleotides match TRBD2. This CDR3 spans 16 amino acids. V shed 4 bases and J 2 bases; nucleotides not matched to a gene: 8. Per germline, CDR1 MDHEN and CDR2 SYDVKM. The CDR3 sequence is CASSYRAGRATDTQYF. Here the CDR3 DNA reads TGTGCCAGCAGTTACCGGGCCGGGAGGGCCACAGATACGCAGTATTTT. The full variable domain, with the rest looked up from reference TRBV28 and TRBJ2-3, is DVKVTQSSRYLVKRTGEKVFLECVQDMDHENMFWYRQDPGLGLRLIYFSYDVKMKEKGDIPEGYSVSREKKERFSLILESASTNQTSMYLCASSYRAGRATDTQYFGPGTRLTVL.

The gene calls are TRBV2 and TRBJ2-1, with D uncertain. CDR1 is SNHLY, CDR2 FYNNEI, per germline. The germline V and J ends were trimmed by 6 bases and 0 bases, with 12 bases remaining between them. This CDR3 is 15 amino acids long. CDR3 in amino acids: CASRLTPSSYNEQFF. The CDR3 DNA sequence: TGTGCCAGCAGGTTGACACCGAGCTCCTACAATGAGCAGTTCTTC.

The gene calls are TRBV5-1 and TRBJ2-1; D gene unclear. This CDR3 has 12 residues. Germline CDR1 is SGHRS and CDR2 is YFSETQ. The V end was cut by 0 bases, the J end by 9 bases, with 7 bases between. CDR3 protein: CASSLAIGEQFF. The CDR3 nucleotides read TGCGCCAGCAGCTTGGCCATAGGTGAGCAGTTCTTC.

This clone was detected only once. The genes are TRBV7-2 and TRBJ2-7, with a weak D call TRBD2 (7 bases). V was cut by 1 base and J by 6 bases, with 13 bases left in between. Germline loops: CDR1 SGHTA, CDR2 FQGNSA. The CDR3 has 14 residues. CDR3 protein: CASSLGGGAVEQYF. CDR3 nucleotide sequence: TGTGCCAGCAGCTTAGGGGGGGGCGCGGTCGAGCAGTACTTC.

CDR3 residues: CASSLFRLAGDNEQFF. The CDR3 DNA reads as TGTGCCAGCAGTTTATTTCGACTAGCGGGAGACAATGAGCAGTTCTTC. The chain joins TRBV28 to TRBJ2-1, with 12 positions matching TRBD2. CDR1 MDHEN and CDR2 SYDVKM come from the germline V gene. The CDR3 loop spans 16 amino acids. V dropped 1 base and J dropped 5; count of bases not matched to a gene: 3. Drawing the rest from reference TRBV28 and TRBJ2-1, the complete variable domain is DVKVTQSSRYLVKRTGEKVFLECVQDMDHENMFWYRQDPGLGLRLIYFSYDVKMKEKGDIPEGYSVSREKKERFSLILESASTNQTSMYLCASSLFRLAGDNEQFFGPGTRLTVL.

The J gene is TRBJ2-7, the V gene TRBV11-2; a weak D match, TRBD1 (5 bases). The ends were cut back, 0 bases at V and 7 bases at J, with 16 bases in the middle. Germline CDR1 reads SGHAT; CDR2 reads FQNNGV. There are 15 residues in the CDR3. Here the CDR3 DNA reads TGTGCCAGCAGCTTAGAAAGGGGCCCTATGGTTGAGCAGTACTTC. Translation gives CASSLERGPMVEQYF.

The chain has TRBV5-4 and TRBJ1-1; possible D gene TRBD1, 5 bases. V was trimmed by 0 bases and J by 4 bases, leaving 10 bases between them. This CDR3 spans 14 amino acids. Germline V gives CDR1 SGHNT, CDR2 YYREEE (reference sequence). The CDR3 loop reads CASSLAGRGTEAFF. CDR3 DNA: TGTGCCAGCAGCTTGGCGGGGCGGGGCACTGAAGCTTTCTTT.

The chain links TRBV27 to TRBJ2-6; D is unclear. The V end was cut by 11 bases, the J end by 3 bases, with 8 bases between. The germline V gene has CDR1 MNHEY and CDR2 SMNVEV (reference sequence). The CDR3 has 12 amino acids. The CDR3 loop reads CAGEYGANVLTF. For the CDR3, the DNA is TGTGCCGGTGAATATGGGGCCAACGTCCTGACTTTC. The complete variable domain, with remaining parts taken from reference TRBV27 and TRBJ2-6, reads EAQVTQNPRYLITVTGKKLTVTCSQNMNHEYMSWYRQDPGLGLRQIYYSMNVEVTDKGDVPEGYKVSRKEKRNFPLILESPSPNQTSLYFCAGEYGANVLTFGAGSRLTVL.

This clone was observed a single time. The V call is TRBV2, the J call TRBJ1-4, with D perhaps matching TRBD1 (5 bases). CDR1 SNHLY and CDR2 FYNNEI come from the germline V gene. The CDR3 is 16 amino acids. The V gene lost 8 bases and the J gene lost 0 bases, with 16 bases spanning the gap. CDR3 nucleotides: TGTGCCAGCGGGGGATTCACCGGGGCAACTAATGAAAAACTGTTTTTT. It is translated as CASGGFTGATNEKLFF.

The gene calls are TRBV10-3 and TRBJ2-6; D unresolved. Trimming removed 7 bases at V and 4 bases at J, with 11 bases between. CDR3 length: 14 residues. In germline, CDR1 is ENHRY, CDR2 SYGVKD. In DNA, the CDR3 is TGTGCCATCACCGAGGACGCGGGGGCCAACGTCCTGACTTTC. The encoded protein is CAITEDAGANVLTF.

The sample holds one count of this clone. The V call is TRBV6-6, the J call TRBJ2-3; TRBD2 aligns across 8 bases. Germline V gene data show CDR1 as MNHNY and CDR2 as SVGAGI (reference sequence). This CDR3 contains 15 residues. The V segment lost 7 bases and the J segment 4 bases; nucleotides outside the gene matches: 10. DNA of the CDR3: TGTGCCAGCATGGGTTACAGCGGGAGCGCAGATACGCAGTATTTT. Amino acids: CASMGYSGSADTQYF.

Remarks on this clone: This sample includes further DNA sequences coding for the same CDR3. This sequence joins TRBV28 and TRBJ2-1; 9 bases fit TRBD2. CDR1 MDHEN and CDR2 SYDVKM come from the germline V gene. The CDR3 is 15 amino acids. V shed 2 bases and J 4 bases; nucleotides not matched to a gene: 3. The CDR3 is CASSLAGGPYNEQFF. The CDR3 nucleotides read TGTGCCAGCAGTTTAGCGGGGGGGCCTTACAATGAGCAGTTCTTC.

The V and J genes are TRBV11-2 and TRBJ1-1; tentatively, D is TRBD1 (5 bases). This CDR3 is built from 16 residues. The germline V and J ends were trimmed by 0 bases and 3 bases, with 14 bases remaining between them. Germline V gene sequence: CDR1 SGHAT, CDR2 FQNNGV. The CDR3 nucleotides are TGTGCCAGCAGCTTAGACCCAAGGGGAGGGGACACTGAAGCTTTCTTT. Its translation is CASSLDPRGGDTEAFF. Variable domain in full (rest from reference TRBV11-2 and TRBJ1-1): EAGVAQSPRYKIIEKRQSVAFWCNPISGHATLYWYQQILGQGPKLLIQFQNNGVVDDSQLPKDRFSAERLKGVDSTLKIQPAKLEDSAVYLCASSLDPRGGDTEAFFGQGTRLTVV.

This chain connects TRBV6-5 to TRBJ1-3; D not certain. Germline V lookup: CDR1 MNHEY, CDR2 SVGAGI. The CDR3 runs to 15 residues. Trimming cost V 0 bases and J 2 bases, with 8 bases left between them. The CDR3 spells CASSYSAGPGNTIYF. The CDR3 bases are TGTGCCAGCAGTTACTCCGCAGGACCTGGAAACACCATATATTTT.

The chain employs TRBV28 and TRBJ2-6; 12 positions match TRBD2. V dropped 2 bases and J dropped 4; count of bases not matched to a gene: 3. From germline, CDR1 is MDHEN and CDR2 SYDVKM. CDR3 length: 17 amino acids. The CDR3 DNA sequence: TGTGCCAGCAGTTTAAGACTAGCGGGAGCGGGGGCCAACGTCCTGACTTTC. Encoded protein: CASSLRLAGAGANVLTF.

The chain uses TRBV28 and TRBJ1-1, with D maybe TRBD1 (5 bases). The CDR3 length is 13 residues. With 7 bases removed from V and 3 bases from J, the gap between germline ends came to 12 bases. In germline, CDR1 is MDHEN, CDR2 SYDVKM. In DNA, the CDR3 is TGTGCCAGCACCTCATCAGGGTACACTGAAGCTTTCTTT. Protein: CASTSSGYTEAFF.